This entry lists 19 T cell receptor beta chains sequenced from one sample in a study of cytomegalovirus exposure and HLA in healthy donors. Both 60 Vbeta primers and 13 Jbeta primers went into the PCR. The table came from immunoSEQ multiplex PCR; TCRdb's copy has only in-frame clones and leaves some out. The sample has about 200,000 clones; approximately 86% are singletons. The sequenced material came from PBMCs. The receptors shown here come from a boy under 10 years old in good health and CMV-seronegative.

The CDR3 DNA follows: TGTGCCAGCAGCTGGGACAGCTCTAATGAAAAACTGTTTTTT. It is translated as CASSWDSSNEKLFF. The rearrangement uses TRBV27 and TRBJ1-4, with 7 bases that match TRBD1. The germline CDR1 and CDR2 sequences are MNHEY and SMNVEV (reference sequence). The CDR3 is 14 residues long. Unmatched junction bases numbered 4, after V lost 6 bases and J lost 3 bases.

This sequence joins TRBV5-1 and TRBJ2-1, with TRBD2 matching over 9 bases. CDR1 and CDR2 (germline): SGHRS, YFSETQ. Trimming took 3 bases from V and 5 from J; bases not matched to a gene: 6. The CDR3 runs 15 residues. CDR3 sequence reads: CASSWAGGSNNEQFF. The CDR3 DNA sequence: TGCGCCAGCAGCTGGGCGGGAGGGAGCAACAATGAGCAGTTCTTC. Complete variable domain (other parts from reference TRBV5-1 and TRBJ2-1): KAGVTQTPRYLIKTRGQQVTLSCSPISGHRSVSWYQQTPGQGLQFLFEYFSETQRNKGNFPGRFSGRQFSNSRSEMNVSTLELGDSALYLCASSWAGGSNNEQFFGPGTRLTVL.

The chain links TRBV7-8 to TRBJ2-1; perhaps TRBD1 as D (6 bases). CDR1 SGHVS and CDR2 FQNEAQ come from the germline V gene. Trimming shortened V by 4 bases and J by 3 bases, and 10 bases separated the two germline ends. The CDR3 has 14 amino acids. The CDR3: CASSSGQYYNEQFF. The CDR3, as DNA: TGTGCCAGCAGCTCCGGACAGTACTACAATGAGCAGTTCTTC.

The chain recombines TRBV6-6 with TRBJ2-1; D gene uncertain. V gave up 9 bases and J gave up 4 bases, with 13 bases separating them. The CDR3 covers 13 residues. The V gene's germline CDR1 is MNHNY and CDR2 SVGAGI (reference sequence). The CDR3 nucleotides read TGTGCCAGTGGTAAGCTCGGTTACAATGAGCAGTTCTTC. Amino acid sequence: CASGKLGYNEQFF.

The CDR3 sequence: CASSLGILQGPPPEAFF. CDR3 bases: TGCGCCAGCAGCTTGGGGATCTTACAGGGGCCCCCGCCTGAAGCTTTCTTT. The chain joins TRBV5-1 to TRBJ1-1, with 7 bases matching TRBD1. The trim removed 0 bases at V and 6 bases at J, leaving 14 bases unmatched. The CDR3 consists of 17 residues. Germline assignment: CDR1 SGHRS and CDR2 YFSETQ. The full variable domain, with the rest looked up from reference TRBV5-1 and TRBJ1-1, is KAGVTQTPRYLIKTRGQQVTLSCSPISGHRSVSWYQQTPGQGLQFLFEYFSETQRNKGNFPGRFSGRQFSNSRSEMNVSTLELGDSALYLCASSLGILQGPPPEAFFGQGTRLTVV.

The chain links TRBV4-1 to TRBJ2-7, with D maybe TRBD2 (6 bases). The germline gives CDR1 MGHRA, CDR2 YSYEKL. The ends were cut back, 1 base at V and 7 bases at J, with 11 bases in the middle. This CDR3 comprises 13 residues. CDR3 loop: CASSQVGSREQYF. The CDR3 nucleotides are TGCGCCAGCAGCCAAGTCGGGAGCAGGGAGCAGTACTTC.

The table lists this clone with a count of one. This chain links TRBV19 with TRBJ1-5, with D possibly matching TRBD1 (5 bases). Trimming removed 5 bases at V and 5 bases at J, with 10 bases between. This CDR3 spans 13 amino acids. Germline CDR1 is LNHDA and CDR2 is SQIVND (reference sequence). DNA of the CDR3: TGTGCCAGTAGTCAGGGTTCTTATCAGCCCCAGCATTTT. It encodes CASSQGSYQPQHF.

The V and J genes are TRBV5-4 and TRBJ1-2; TRBD1 aligns across 9 bases. From germline, CDR1 is SGHNT and CDR2 YYREEE (reference sequence). Germline trimming cut 4 bases from V and 5 bases from J; bases unmatched to any gene: 12. CDR3 length equals 16 residues. The CDR3 DNA is TGTGCCAGCAGCAGTTCACCGGGACAGGGAGCGTATGGCTACACCTTC. This encodes CASSSSPGQGAYGYTF.

DNA of the CDR3: TGTGCCAGCAGCTTAGGACTAGCGGCGAACAATGAGCAGTTCTTC. It codes for CASSLGLAANNEQFF. The chain uses TRBV7-3 and TRBJ2-1, with 10 bases that match TRBD2. The CDR3 is 15 amino acids. V dropped 2 bases and J dropped 5; count of bases not matched to a gene: 3. Germline loops: CDR1 SGHTA, CDR2 FQGTGA.

This clone was recorded only once. The rearrangement uses TRBV21-1 and TRBJ2-7; the D call TRBD1 from the table was never checked on the DNA. TRBV21-1 counts as a pseudogene. This CDR3 is 10 amino acids long. The CDR3 is CVRRDSQQYF. CDR3 in DNA: TGTGTCCGACGGGACAGTCAACAGTACTTC.

V and J are TRBV27 and TRBJ1-2; 7 nucleotides line up with TRBD1. CDR3 length: 15 amino acids. J was trimmed by 4 bases and V by 5 bases; bases with no gene match: 10. Germline CDR1 is MNHEY and CDR2 is SMNVEV (reference sequence). The CDR3 region is CASSITIGTAYGYTF. DNA of the CDR3: TGTGCCAGCAGTATTACTATCGGGACAGCCTATGGCTACACCTTC.

V is TRBV30 and J is TRBJ2-7; 9 bases align to TRBD1. The V segment lost 7 bases and the J segment 4 bases; nucleotides outside the gene matches: 8. CDR1 is GTSNPN and CDR2 is SVGIG in the germline V gene (reference sequence). CDR3 length equals 13 residues. The DNA for the CDR3 is TGTGCCTTCGTTACAGGGGGCCGGTACGAGCAGTACTTC. Translating gives CAFVTGGRYEQYF.

This rearrangement joins TRBV28 to TRBJ1-2; D may be TRBD1 (5 bases). V was trimmed by 6 bases and J by 4 bases, leaving 18 bases between them. The length of the CDR3 is 15 residues. CDR1 is MDHEN, CDR2 SYDVKM, per germline. CDR3 amino acids: CASSPPGRTVYGYTF. In DNA, the CDR3 is TGTGCCAGCAGCCCTCCAGGGCGGACGGTCTATGGCTACACCTTC.

This sequence joins TRBV5-8 and TRBJ1-6; D not resolved. This CDR3 comprises 15 residues. Germline CDR1 SGHTS, CDR2 YDEGEE. Trimming stripped 0 bases from V and 7 bases from J, with 11 bases between. The CDR3 DNA sequence: TGTGCCAGCAGCTTGGCCGCAGGATTCAATTCACCCCTCCACTTT. It translates to CASSLAAGFNSPLHF.

Notes on this clone: The same CDR3 arises from other DNA sequences in this sample as well. The CDR3 reads CASSYRQGNTEAFF. The CDR3 coding sequence is TGTGCCAGCAGTTACCGACAGGGTAACACTGAAGCTTTCTTT. The V call is TRBV28, the J call TRBJ1-1; 7 nucleotides line up with TRBD1. Looked up from germline, CDR1 is MDHEN and CDR2 is SYDVKM. The V segment lost 4 bases and the J segment 2 bases; nucleotides outside the gene matches: 4. There are 14 residues in the CDR3.

The chain joins TRBV19 to TRBJ2-7, with TRBD2 matching over 10 bases. There are 13 residues in the CDR3. Germline CDR1 reads LNHDA; CDR2 reads SQIVND (reference sequence). The CDR3 DNA sequence: TGTGCAGTCGGTCGGGGACTAGCGTCCGAGCAGTACTTC. It encodes CAVGRGLASEQYF. Together with reference TRBV19 and TRBJ2-7, the CDR3 gives the full variable domain: DGGITQSPKYLFRKEGQNVTLSCEQNLNHDAMYWYRQDPGQGLRLIYYSQIVNDFQKGDIAEGYSVSREKKESFPLTVTSAQKNPTAFYLCAVGRGLASEQYFGPGTRLTVT.

The V call is TRBV11-2, the J call TRBJ2-1; TRBD2 aligns across 12 bases. The V gene end was trimmed by 6 bases and the J gene end by 0 bases; junction bases not matched to a gene: 9. This CDR3 is 18 amino acids long. Germline CDR1 and CDR2: SGHAT and FQNNGV. CDR3: CASSRGLAGTYSYNEQFF. The CDR3 bases are TGTGCCAGCAGTAGAGGACTAGCGGGGACCTACTCCTACAATGAGCAGTTCTTC.

This chain links TRBV6-1 with TRBJ1-2, with D perhaps TRBD1 (6 bases). Trimming removed 4 bases at V and 5 bases at J, with 11 bases between. Germline CDR1 and CDR2: MNHNS and SASEGT. This CDR3 contains 13 residues. Here the CDR3 reads CASSVGQSYGYTF. The CDR3 bases are TGTGCCAGCAGTGTTGGACAGTCGTATGGCTACACCTTC.

Details on this clone: The same CDR3 is also encoded by other DNA sequences in this sample. The chain joins TRBV4-1 to TRBJ2-2; 10 bases are a match to TRBD2. V dropped 3 bases and J dropped 5; count of bases not matched to a gene: 12. The germline V gene has CDR1 MGHRA and CDR2 YSYEKL. The CDR3 contains 18 residues. The CDR3 DNA follows: TGCGCCAGCAGCCACCCTAGCGGGAGTTTCGGACGTACCGGGGAGCTGTTTTTT. Its translation: CASSHPSGSFGRTGELFF.